The present T cell receptor (beta chain) was sequenced within a study of blood T cells in healthy people across ages. Primed by a sample-barcoded 5' primer and a J-beta primer mix, a second PCR proceeded for 7 to 11 cycles. TCRdb analysed the 5' RACE reads with MiXCR anew, one entry per CDR3 protein. The repertoire holds roughly 570,000 distinct CDR3 sequences, with 27% as singletons. This clonotype was detected a few times. Germline CDR1 reads MNHEY; CDR2 reads SMNVEV (reference sequence). V was pared by 8 bases and J by 9 bases, with 11 bases of the junction left unmatched. CDR3 length: 14 amino acids. Isolation yielded PBMCs, at least 7 million per sample, in every case.

The sequence was obtained from a woman aged 70-85 years in good health. The genes are TRBV27 and TRBJ2-1; 9 bases are shared with TRBD2. Sequencing input: blood. The CDR3 spells CASARGAGGGEQFF. As DNA, the CDR3 is TGTGCCAGCGCAAGAGGAGCGGGGGGCGGTGAGCAGTTCTTC.